These 32 T cell receptor beta chains were sequenced from one sample in a study of T cell repertoires in cytomegalovirus infection. Their recognized antigens are unknown. TCRdb reanalysed the reads using MiXCR and keeps one entry per CDR3 protein. The repertoire holds some 700,000 distinct CDR3 sequences, with roughly 30% as singletons. The sample here was cultured PBMCs, taken from culture after CMV antigen stimulation. The receptors here all came from a human donor in good health (CMV status not recorded). Some clones in this sample may be carry-over from other donors' samples.

The genes are TRBV7-9 and TRBJ2-1; 12 nucleotides align to TRBD2. In germline, CDR1 is SEHNR, CDR2 FQNEAQ (reference sequence). This CDR3 region has 17 residues. After removal of 5 bases from V and 7 bases from J, the junction contained 12 bases not matched to a gene. This chain's CDR3 is CASSPGTSGSIGNEQFF. CDR3 bases: TGTGCCAGCAGCCCCGGGACTAGCGGGTCCATAGGGAATGAGCAGTTCTTC.

This clonotype appeared a few times. V usage is TRBV2 and J usage is TRBJ2-2; D gene unclear. Germline CDR1 is SNHLY and CDR2 is FYNNEI. V was clipped by 3 bases and J by 3 bases, with 2 bases between them. This CDR3 contains 12 residues. CDR3 sequence reads: CASSDDTGELFF. CDR3 DNA sequence: TGTGCCAGCAGTGACGACACCGGGGAGCTGTTTTTT.

This clonotype was counted only a few times. The chain links TRBV20-1 to TRBJ1-1, with 8 bases matching TRBD1. From germline, CDR1 is DFQATT and CDR2 SNEGSKA (reference sequence). V lost 6 bases and J lost 11; bases outside the gene matches: 8. The CDR3 runs 11 residues. CDR3 protein: CSAEDRAFAFF. CDR3 DNA: TGCAGTGCCGAGGACAGGGCTTTCGCTTTCTTT.

This rearrangement joins TRBV2 to TRBJ2-5; 11 bases line up with TRBD1. From germline, CDR1 is SNHLY and CDR2 FYNNEI. The CDR3 runs to 13 residues. The junction had 2 bases not matched to a gene; V was cut back by 6 bases and J by 5 bases. This CDR3 is CASSGQGAETQYF. CDR3 in DNA: TGTGCCAGCAGCGGACAGGGGGCTGAGACCCAGTACTTC.

CDR3 residues: CASTQRPWNTEAFF. DNA of the CDR3: TGTGCCAGCACTCAAAGGCCCTGGAACACTGAAGCTTTCTTT. The chain recombines TRBV6-2 or TRBV6-3 with TRBJ1-1, with D hard to call. Looked up from germline, CDR1 is MNHEY and CDR2 is SVGEGT. V dropped 7 bases and J dropped 1 base, with 13 bases sitting between them. This CDR3 comprises 14 residues.

This clonotype was counted only a few times. V and J are TRBV7-6 and TRBJ1-2, with D perhaps matching TRBD1 (6 bases). CDR3 length: 15 residues. V lost 5 bases to trimming and J lost 2 bases, with 15 bases between them. Per germline, CDR1 SGHVS and CDR2 FNYEAQ. The CDR3 DNA follows: TGTGCCAGCAGCCCGCCGACAGGTGCCAACTATGGCTACACCTTC. It encodes CASSPPTGANYGYTF.

As for this clonotype: One end of the junction does not line up with germline, which may come from a read error. This chain connects TRBV12-5 to TRBJ2-1; D is unclear. This CDR3 spans 15 amino acids. Germline-derived CDR1 and CDR2 are LGHNT and FRNRAP. CDR3 amino acids: CASGLGSSSYNEQFF. For the CDR3, the DNA is TGTGCTAGTGGCTTGGGGTCGAGCTCCTACAATGAGCAGTTCTTC.

Comments on this clonotype: A much larger clone sits a single nucleotide away, making a read error possible. J is TRBJ1-2 and V is TRBV7-2; the D gene is possibly TRBD1 (6 bases). Trimming shortened V by 5 bases and J by 4 bases, and 20 bases separated the two germline ends. Germline V CDR1 and CDR2: SGHTA, FQGNSA. This CDR3 is 16 amino acids long. CDR3 sequence: CASSPDRAQSSYGYTF. CDR3 DNA sequence: TGTGCCAGCAGCCCGGACAGAGCCCAATCATCCTATGGCTACACCTTC.

CDR3 sequence: CATRGATDTQYF. The CDR3 DNA reads TGTGCCACCAGGGGGGCAACAGATACGCAGTATTTT. The chain joins TRBV24-1 to TRBJ2-3, with D possibly being TRBD1 (6 bases). The CDR3 spans 12 residues. With 7 bases removed from V and 3 bases from J, the gap between germline ends came to 7 bases. Per germline, CDR1 KGHDR and CDR2 SFDVKD.

This clonotype was observed many times. The chain couples TRBV7-2 to TRBJ2-2, with 12 bases that match TRBD2. Germline V CDR1 and CDR2: SGHTA, FQGNSA. J gave up 7 bases and V 4 bases, and 10 bases lay outside the gene matches. The CDR3 runs 17 residues. The CDR3 coding sequence is TGTGCCAGCAGCTCATTTAGGACTAGCGGGGCGCACGGGGAGCTGTTTTTT. Translating gives CASSSFRTSGAHGELFF.

The chain uses TRBV20-1 and TRBJ2-1, with D possibly matching TRBD2 (7 bases). This CDR3 comprises 15 residues. V shed 3 bases and J shed 9 bases, with 21 bases lying between them. Germline V gene sequence: CDR1 DFQATT, CDR2 SNEGSKA (reference sequence). CDR3 sequence (DNA): TGCAGTGCTAGCTCGGTGCGGGGGCGGCTTGTTGAGCAGTTCTTC. This translates into CSASSVRGRLVEQFF.

The sample holds a few counts of this clonotype. The rearrangement uses TRBV24-1 and TRBJ2-3; 7 bases align to TRBD1. In germline, CDR1 is KGHDR, CDR2 SFDVKD. This CDR3 is built from 14 residues. The V and J ends lost 5 bases and 2 bases, in that order; junction bases with no gene match: 3. The CDR3, as DNA: TGTGCCACCAGTGCACAGGGGAACACAGATACGCAGTATTTT. This gives the protein CATSAQGNTDTQYF.

The genes are TRBV6-2 or TRBV6-3 and TRBJ2-7; maybe TRBD2 (6 bases). V was clipped by 0 bases and J by 2 bases, with 11 bases between them. Germline loops: CDR1 MNHEY, CDR2 SVGEGT. This CDR3 region has 15 residues. The DNA for the CDR3 is TGTGCCAGCAGTTACTCGGCGGGACCAACCTACGAGCAGTACTTC. Residues: CASSYSAGPTYEQYF.

In DNA form, the CDR3 reads TGTGCCAGTGACCGGGGACCTGAGAACACTGAAGCTTTCTTT. This sequence encodes CASDRGPENTEAFF. The J gene is TRBJ1-1, the V gene TRBV19; tentative D call: TRBD1 (5 bases). The V end lost 8 bases, the J end lost 1 base, and 14 bases lay between the germline ends. CDR1 is LNHDA, CDR2 SQIVND, per germline (reference sequence). This CDR3 has 14 amino acids.

This clonotype was counted ten times or more. The DNA for the CDR3 is TGTGCCAGCAGCCCCGACAAGAACTATGGCTACACCTTC. Translation: CASSPDKNYGYTF. V gene TRBV7-8 combines with J gene TRBJ1-2, with D uncertain. The V and J ends lost 5 bases and 2 bases respectively, with 9 bases between them. Germline CDR1 reads SGHVS; CDR2 reads FQNEAQ. This CDR3 is built from 13 residues.

This clonotype was observed a few times. The chain links TRBV7-3 to TRBJ1-3; possibly TRBD1 for D (5 bases). This CDR3 has 14 residues. V lost 6 bases, J lost 3 bases, and 12 bases lay in between. Germline CDR1 reads SGHTA; CDR2 reads FQGTGA. The CDR3 sequence: CASRAGTDGNTIYF. In nucleotides, the CDR3 is TGTGCCAGCAGGGCGGGGACGGATGGAAACACCATATATTTT.

This clonotype was seen a few times. The V and J genes are TRBV12-5 and TRBJ2-3; no firm D call. The germline V gene encodes CDR1 LGHNT and CDR2 FRNRAP. The V and J ends lost 6 bases and 1 base respectively, with 14 bases between them. The CDR3 contains 15 residues. The CDR3 DNA reads as TGTGCTAGTGGGGCCGGGTCTCGGGGCACAGATACGCAGTATTTT. Protein: CASGAGSRGTDTQYF.

This clonotype was counted ten times or more. The genes are TRBV12-3 or TRBV12-4 and TRBJ2-5; 15 bases agree with TRBD2. This CDR3 has 17 residues. V was clipped by 4 bases and J by 4 bases; unmatched bases: 7. Here the CDR3 reads CASSSGTSGGTRETQYF. Here the CDR3 DNA reads TGTGCCAGCAGTTCCGGGACTAGCGGGGGGACAAGAGAGACCCAGTACTTC.

The chain's CDR3 is CAIRGGTATNEKLFF. The CDR3 coding sequence is TGTGCCATCAGGGGGGGGACCGCAACTAATGAAAAACTGTTTTTT. The chain couples TRBV10-3 to TRBJ1-4; tentatively, D is TRBD1 (5 bases). V lost 6 bases, J lost 0 bases, and 11 bases lay in between. The CDR3 is made up of 15 amino acids. Germline V gives CDR1 ENHRY, CDR2 SYGVKD.

CDR3: CASNALGGSSYEQYF. The CDR3 bases are TGTGCCAGCAACGCACTAGGGGGGAGCTCCTACGAGCAGTACTTC. The V call is TRBV2, the J call TRBJ2-7, with D tentatively TRBD1 or TRBD2 (6 bases each). V was clipped by 7 bases and J by 0 bases, with 16 bases between them. Germline-derived CDR1 and CDR2 are SNHLY and FYNNEI. CDR3 length: 15 amino acids.

Here the CDR3 reads CATSRDYLGGTEAFF. The CDR3 DNA follows: TGTGCCACCAGCAGAGATTACCTTGGAGGCACTGAAGCTTTCTTT. The chain links TRBV15 to TRBJ1-1; D is uncertain. This CDR3 has 15 amino acids. Germline loops: CDR1 LNHNV, CDR2 YYDKDF (reference sequence). Trimming pared 0 bases from V and 4 bases from J, leaving 12 bases between.

V gene TRBV6-2 or TRBV6-3 combines with J gene TRBJ2-1; D is ambiguous. Germline lookup yields CDR1 MNHEY and CDR2 SVGEGT. Trimming took 0 bases from V and 3 from J, leaving 6 bases between them. CDR3 length: 14 amino acids. The CDR3 protein is CASSYSKSYNEQFF. As DNA, the CDR3 is TGTGCCAGCAGTTACTCGAAGAGCTACAATGAGCAGTTCTTC.

The V gene is TRBV27, the J gene TRBJ1-2; D possibly corresponds to TRBD1 (6 bases). This CDR3 spans 20 amino acids. Trimming took 6 bases from V and 2 from J, leaving 31 bases between them. Germline-derived CDR1 and CDR2 are MNHEY and SMNVEV (reference sequence). The CDR3 loop reads CASSNSAGLRGFGENYGYTF. The CDR3 DNA sequence: TGTGCCAGCAGCAATAGTGCGGGTCTCAGGGGATTTGGTGAGAACTATGGCTACACCTTC.

This clonotype showed up many times. The chain uses TRBV6-1 and TRBJ2-7, with 10 bases fitting TRBD2. J was trimmed by 3 bases and V by 7 bases; bases with no gene match: 6. CDR1 is MNHNS and CDR2 is SASEGT in the germline V gene. The CDR3 totals 14 residues. The CDR3 nucleotides read TGTGCCAGCAAGACTCGGACTAGCGGCTACGAGCAGTACTTC. This translates into CASKTRTSGYEQYF.

This chain uses TRBV7-9 with TRBJ2-7, with D perhaps being TRBD1 or TRBD2 (5 bases each). Germline V CDR1 and CDR2: SEHNR, FQNEAQ (reference sequence). V dropped 4 bases and J dropped 5 bases, with 9 bases sitting between them. The CDR3 has 12 amino acids. This chain's CDR3 is CASSSGQNEQYF. CDR3 in DNA: TGTGCCAGCAGCTCGGGGCAGAACGAGCAGTACTTC.

This clonotype was observed at least ten times. At one of its ends the junction is not consistent with the germline gene, which may arise from a read error. The rearrangement links TRBV7-2 to TRBJ1-1, with D uncertain. CDR3 length equals 15 residues. Germline-derived CDR1 and CDR2 are SGHTA and FQGNSA. The CDR3 loop reads CASSSTYGLYTQAFF. The CDR3 nucleotides are TGTGCCAGCAGCTCGACGTACGGATTGTACACTCAAGCTTTCTTT.

Worth noting for this clonotype: The missing conserved phenylalanine or tryptophan at the end of this CDR3 makes a read error likely. The DNA is left out, because the CDR3 cannot be placed on it with certainty; the CDR3 is given as TCRdb lists it. V usage is TRBV6-7 and J usage is TRBJ2-1. TRBV6-7 is an open reading frame whose function is uncertain. Including both end residues, the CDR3 is 8 amino acids long. The CDR3 sequence is CASIPNQP.

CDR3: CASSALYQETQYF. The CDR3 DNA reads as TGTGCCAGTAGTGCTTTGTACCAAGAGACCCAGTACTTC. The gene calls are TRBV19 and TRBJ2-5; D gene uncertain. Looked up from germline, CDR1 is LNHDA and CDR2 is SQIVND (reference sequence). CDR3 length: 13 amino acids. Trimming cost V 5 bases and J 0 bases, with 7 bases left between them.

The chain links TRBV19 to TRBJ2-3; TRBD1 might be the D (6 bases). CDR1 LNHDA and CDR2 SQIVND come from the germline V gene (reference sequence). V lost 3 bases to trimming and J lost 4 bases, with 11 bases between them. CDR3 length: 14 amino acids. This chain's CDR3 is CASSIGGVPDTQYF. For the CDR3, the DNA is TGTGCCAGTAGTATTGGGGGCGTTCCAGATACGCAGTATTTT.

This clonotype appeared many times. The chain has TRBV7-9 and TRBJ1-1; perhaps TRBD1 as D (6 bases). V lost 3 bases, J lost 8 bases, and 10 bases lay in between. CDR1 and CDR2 from the germline V gene are SEHNR and FQNEAQ (reference sequence). The CDR3 runs to 12 residues. The CDR3 DNA reads as TGTGCCAGCAGCTTTCTAACAGGGGAAGCTTTCTTT. Amino acids: CASSFLTGEAFF.

This rearrangement joins TRBV11-3 to TRBJ2-7; 10 bases match TRBD1. The CDR3 consists of 14 residues. The ends lost 9 bases at V and 5 bases at J; junction bases unmatched: 10. Germline CDR1 and CDR2: SGHNT and YENEEA. CDR3 DNA: TGTGCCAGTAGTAGGGGACAGGGGTACGACGAGCAGTACTTC. This translates into CASSRGQGYDEQYF.

There are a few counts of this clonotype. The chain employs TRBV7-2 and TRBJ2-7; D gene unclear. Trimming cost V 1 base and J 5 bases, with 9 bases left between them. Germline-derived CDR1 and CDR2 are SGHTA and FQGNSA. The CDR3 is made up of 13 amino acids. The CDR3 spells CASSLVWGDEQYF. The CDR3, as DNA: TGTGCCAGCAGCTTAGTTTGGGGTGACGAGCAGTACTTC.